Following are 26 T cell receptor beta chains from one sample sequenced in a study of shared clonotypes between healthy human individuals. The repertoire was sequenced with immunoSEQ multiplex PCR; TCRdb's copy has only in-frame clones and lacks some. This table has about 1 million clones, around four fifths appearing once. The sequenced material came from memory CD4+ T cells sorted from blood. Subset meaning: CD45RA-negative fraction. The receptor set was obtained from a man between 18 and 29 years old in good health.

The genes are TRBV19 and TRBJ2-7, with 12 bases identical to TRBD2. This CDR3 contains 15 residues. V shed 6 bases and J 2 bases; nucleotides not matched to a gene: 5. Germline V gene sequence: CDR1 LNHDA, CDR2 SQIVND (reference sequence). Here the CDR3 reads CASRTLAGGTYEQYF. In DNA, the CDR3 is TGTGCCAGTAGAACACTAGCGGGAGGTACCTACGAGCAGTACTTC. Complete variable domain (other parts from reference TRBV19 and TRBJ2-7): DGGITQSPKYLFRKEGQNVTLSCEQNLNHDAMYWYRQDPGQGLRLIYYSQIVNDFQKGDIAEGYSVSREKKESFPLTVTSAQKNPTAFYLCASRTLAGGTYEQYFGPGTRLTVT.

V and J are TRBV19 and TRBJ1-3; D perhaps matches TRBD1 (5 bases). The CDR3 has 13 residues. V dropped 3 bases and J dropped 3 bases, with 6 bases sitting between them. Germline loops: CDR1 LNHDA, CDR2 SQIVND (reference sequence). The CDR3 DNA reads TGTGCCAGTAGTATGACAGATGGAAACACCATATATTTT. Amino acids: CASSMTDGNTIYF.

The chain is built from TRBV7-3 and TRBJ1-6, with D perhaps TRBD1 (6 bases). This CDR3 region has 14 residues. In germline, CDR1 is SGHTA, CDR2 FQGTGA. Trimming stripped 2 bases from V and 10 bases from J, with 12 bases between. DNA for the CDR3: TGTGCCAGCAGCTTAGTACAGGGAGGCTCACCCCTCCACTTT. It translates to CASSLVQGGSPLHF.

The table lists this clone with a count of one. This sample also contains other DNA sequences that code for the same CDR3. The V gene is TRBV2, the J gene TRBJ2-7; 9 bases agree with TRBD1. Looked up from germline, CDR1 is SNHLY and CDR2 is FYNNEI. This CDR3 spans 13 amino acids. The V and J ends lost 8 bases and 4 bases, in that order; junction bases with no gene match: 6. The CDR3 region has the DNA TGTGCCAGCGGCCGGGACAGGGCGTACGAGCAGTACTTC. This translates into CASGRDRAYEQYF.

The chain joins TRBV28 to TRBJ1-5; 9 nucleotides align to TRBD1. Trimming took 0 bases from V and 6 from J; bases not matched to a gene: 6. Per germline, CDR1 MDHEN and CDR2 SYDVKM. This CDR3 spans 16 amino acids. DNA for the CDR3: TGTGCCAGCAGTTTATGGGGACAGGGTGGTGGTCAGCCCCAGCATTTT. It is translated as CASSLWGQGGGQPQHF.

This chain uses TRBV10-3 with TRBJ2-7; D is unresolved. The germline V and J ends were trimmed by 2 bases and 3 bases, with 11 bases remaining between them. Germline CDR1 ENHRY, CDR2 SYGVKD. This CDR3 has 14 amino acids. CDR3 protein: CAISEPRQVYEQYF. The CDR3 region has the DNA TGTGCCATCAGTGAGCCGAGACAAGTCTACGAGCAGTACTTC.

The V call is TRBV18, the J call TRBJ1-2, with unresolved D. Germline lookup yields CDR1 KGHSH and CDR2 LQKENI. This CDR3 contains 15 residues. V was pared by 3 bases and J by 3 bases, with 14 bases between. CDR3 sequence reads: CASSPGSDGYYGYTF. The CDR3 DNA sequence: TGTGCCAGCTCACCGGGGTCGGACGGGTACTATGGCTACACCTTC.

The rearrangement joins TRBV6-6 to TRBJ1-1; 8 bases fit TRBD1. CDR1 is MNHNY and CDR2 is SVGAGI in the germline V gene (reference sequence). V was pared by 6 bases and J by 2 bases, with 8 bases of the junction left unmatched. The CDR3 has 15 amino acids. The CDR3 here is CASRPPGQANTEAFF. In DNA form, the CDR3 reads TGTGCCAGCAGACCTCCGGGACAGGCAAACACTGAAGCTTTCTTT.

The chain joins TRBV10-1 to TRBJ2-1; D is possibly TRBD2 (5 bases). Trimming left V 4 bases short and J 10 bases short, with 14 bases between. The germline V gene has CDR1 WNHNN and CDR2 SYGVQD (reference sequence). The CDR3 consists of 13 residues. For the CDR3, the DNA is TGCGCCAGCAGTGTTTCTAGCCCGGGGGAGCAGTTCTTC. It is translated as CASSVSSPGEQFF.

CDR3 DNA: TGTGCCAGCAGCCTGGGACTAGCGGGGAATTCTGAGCAGTTCTTC. Its protein product is CASSLGLAGNSEQFF. The genes are TRBV7-8 and TRBJ2-1; 13 nucleotides line up with TRBD2. Germline CDR1 is SGHVS and CDR2 is FQNEAQ. V was pared by 5 bases and J by 9 bases, with 7 bases of the junction left unmatched. The CDR3 extends over 15 amino acids.

V and J are TRBV6-1 and TRBJ2-3, with a tentative D call TRBD2 (5 bases). There are 14 residues in the CDR3. Germline CDR1 MNHNS, CDR2 SASEGT. The V gene lost 8 bases and the J gene lost 2 bases, with 14 bases spanning the gap. DNA of the CDR3: TGTGCCAGCGGAAAAGGAGGAGTCACAGATACGCAGTATTTT. Its translation is CASGKGGVTDTQYF.

The chain employs TRBV5-1 and TRBJ2-5; 11 nucleotides match TRBD2. Trimming at V came to 7 bases and at J to 4 bases, leaving 15 bases not matched to a gene. This CDR3 has 17 amino acids. Looked up from germline, CDR1 is SGHRS and CDR2 is YFSETQ. DNA for the CDR3: TGCGCCAGCGCCAGCGCCTTACTAGCGGGAGCCGCAGAGACCCAGTACTTC. It encodes CASASALLAGAAETQYF. Drawing the rest from reference TRBV5-1 and TRBJ2-5, the complete variable domain is KAGVTQTPRYLIKTRGQQVTLSCSPISGHRSVSWYQQTPGQGLQFLFEYFSETQRNKGNFPGRFSGRQFSNSRSEMNVSTLELGDSALYLCASASALLAGAAETQYFGPGTRLLVL.

This clone was observed a handful of times. The rearrangement links TRBV5-8 to TRBJ2-5, with D possibly called TRBD1 or TRBD2 (5 bases each). The CDR3 consists of 15 residues. The germline gives CDR1 SGHTS, CDR2 YDEGEE. Trimming shortened V by 0 bases and J by 5 bases, and 14 bases separated the two germline ends. The CDR3 sequence is CASSLDSGRRETQYF. CDR3 DNA: TGTGCCAGCAGCTTGGACTCAGGGAGACGGGAGACCCAGTACTTC. The whole variable domain, remainder taken from reference TRBV5-8 and TRBJ2-5, is EAGVTQSPTHLIKTRGQQATLRCSPISGHTSVYWYQQALGLGLQFLLWYDEGEERNRGNFPPRFSGRQFPNYSSELNVNALELEDSALYLCASSLDSGRRETQYFGPGTRLLVL.

The chain joins TRBV6-5 to TRBJ1-2, with 7 nucleotides matching TRBD1. This CDR3 spans 12 amino acids. Looked up from germline, CDR1 is MNHEY and CDR2 is SVGAGI. After removal of 9 bases from V and 10 bases from J, the junction contained 11 bases not matched to a gene. CDR3 loop: CARPEKGAVYTF. Written as DNA, the CDR3 is TGTGCCAGACCCGAGAAGGGGGCTGTCTACACCTTC.

This clone turned up a few times. The chain links TRBV7-2 to TRBJ2-3; no reliable D call. The germline gives CDR1 SGHTA, CDR2 FQGNSA. V lost 0 bases and J 14 bases, leaving 9 bases between the germline ends. The CDR3 has 11 residues. The DNA for the CDR3 is TGTGCCAGCAGCTTAGCGGGGAATAGGTATTTT. Its translation: CASSLAGNRYF.

This clone showed up many times. The V call is TRBV4-2, the J call TRBJ2-7; a weak D match, TRBD2 (6 bases). The CDR3 length is 14 residues. The ends were cut back, 2 bases at V and 2 bases at J, with 10 bases in the middle. Germline lookup yields CDR1 LGHNA and CDR2 YNFKEQ. DNA for the CDR3: TGTGCCAGCAGCCAATTTAGGGAGGCCTACGAGCAGTACTTC. It is translated as CASSQFREAYEQYF.

This clone appeared a single time. The chain uses TRBV7-9 and TRBJ2-2; tentative D call: TRBD2 (6 bases). The CDR3 loop spans 18 amino acids. The V end lost 5 bases, the J end lost 4 bases, and 23 bases lay between the germline ends. Germline CDR1 reads SEHNR; CDR2 reads FQNEAQ (reference sequence). The CDR3 DNA is TGTGCCAGCAGCCCAACGGGCACGGGACGGGGGAGCACCGGGGAGCTGTTTTTT. This gives the protein CASSPTGTGRGSTGELFF.

The chain joins TRBV7-6 to TRBJ1-1; 10 bases match TRBD1. With V trimmed by 6 bases and J by 1 base, 14 bases remained unmatched. Germline-derived CDR1 and CDR2 are SGHVS and FNYEAQ. The CDR3 loop spans 18 amino acids. The CDR3 DNA reads TGTGCCAGCAGTCCGGGACAGGGGATTAATGGCCCGAACACTGAAGCTTTCTTT. Its protein is CASSPGQGINGPNTEAFF.

This sequence joins TRBV5-1 and TRBJ1-4; D call uncertain. V dropped 4 bases and J dropped 3 bases, with 16 bases sitting between them. The length of the CDR3 is 16 residues. CDR1 and CDR2 from the germline V gene are SGHRS and YFSETQ. The CDR3 DNA follows: TGCGCCAGCAGCAACCGTCCCGGTGGGGCTAATGAAAAACTGTTTTTT. Its protein product is CASSNRPGGANEKLFF.

To note about this clone: This probably arose from a read error, given a far larger clone one base away. This rearrangement joins TRBV7-9 to TRBJ1-6; unclear D gene. The CDR3 runs 12 residues. V lost 5 bases and J lost 2, with 1 base in between. CDR1 is SEHNR, CDR2 FQNEAQ, per germline (reference sequence). The CDR3 here is CASSPYNSPLHF. Here the CDR3 DNA reads TGTGCCAGCAGCCCCTATAATTCACCCCTCCACTTT.

V and J are TRBV5-8 and TRBJ2-3, with no clear D. The germline V gene has CDR1 SGHTS and CDR2 YDEGEE. This CDR3 has 13 residues. V was trimmed by 2 bases and J by 2 bases, leaving 6 bases between them. The CDR3 is CASSLAITDTQYF. In nucleotides, the CDR3 is TGTGCCAGCAGCTTAGCCATCACAGATACGCAGTATTTT.

The V and J genes are TRBV5-1 and TRBJ2-5; a possible D gene is TRBD2 (5 bases). The V and J ends lost 7 bases and 2 bases respectively, with 15 bases between them. Germline lookup yields CDR1 SGHRS and CDR2 YFSETQ. The CDR3 sequence is 14 residues long. CDR3 loop: CASRGAGGQETQYF. Written as DNA, the CDR3 is TGCGCCAGCCGGGGTGCCGGCGGACAAGAGACCCAGTACTTC.

The V and J genes are TRBV7-3 and TRBJ1-2; 7 bases match TRBD1. The germline CDR1 and CDR2 sequences are SGHTA and FQGTGA. The CDR3 length is 16 residues. The junction had 17 bases not matched to a gene; V was cut back by 5 bases and J by 8 bases. The CDR3 nucleotides are TGTGCCAGCAGCGAAAACCAAGTCAAGGGGGCTGCGGGCTACACCTTC. Its protein product is CASSENQVKGAAGYTF.

V usage is TRBV19 and J usage is TRBJ1-4; no firm D call. This CDR3 is 16 amino acids long. Trimming pared 4 bases from V and 0 bases from J, leaving 12 bases between. Germline assignment: CDR1 LNHDA and CDR2 SQIVND (reference sequence). The CDR3 spells CASSTPPGATNEKLFF. CDR3 coding DNA: TGTGCCAGTAGTACCCCCCCCGGAGCAACTAATGAAAAACTGTTTTTT.

This clone was counted once. This sample also contains other DNA sequences that code for the same CDR3. The chain has TRBV4-2 and TRBJ2-3; TRBD2 aligns across 12 bases. CDR1 LGHNA and CDR2 YNFKEQ come from the germline V gene. CDR3 length: 17 amino acids. The trim removed 0 bases at V and 4 bases at J, leaving 5 bases unmatched. The DNA for the CDR3 is TGTGCCAGCAGCCAAGATGGAGCTAGCGGGGGGGCAGATACGCAGTATTTT. Its protein product is CASSQDGASGGADTQYF.

This clone has at least ten counts. This chain uses TRBV28 with TRBJ1-6; D may be TRBD1 (6 bases). V shed 6 bases and J shed 2 bases, with 14 bases lying between them. Germline V gene data show CDR1 as MDHEN and CDR2 as SYDVKM. The length of the CDR3 is 16 residues. CDR3 nucleotide sequence: TGTGCCAGCAGACCAACAGGGAGCCCCTATAATTCACCCCTCCACTTT. It encodes CASRPTGSPYNSPLHF.